What follows is one T cell receptor beta chain and its context. What it binds is unknown. PCR involved 60 Vbeta and 13 Jbeta primers. The authors' processing: Approximately 11 million of the approximately 80 million unique TCR beta chains counted in a later analysis were shared. The method was immunoSEQ multiplex PCR; TCRdb's version includes in-frame clones alone and lacks a portion of them. For V, J and clone size, that table is used; D and trimming come from the DNA. Of about 94,000 clones listed, about four fifths are singletons. The data stem from a study of cytomegalovirus exposure and HLA in healthy donors. Study results and caveats: The study recorded around 160 TCR beta chains that were cytomegalovirus-associated. Productive rates of about 87% or about 30% were seen for most TCR beta V segments in an earlier analysis.

This CDR3 is built from 15 residues. Per the germline V gene, CDR1 is ENHRY and CDR2 is SYGVKD. The J segment lost 7 bases and the V segment lost 2 bases, leaving 4 bases of the junction unmatched. J is TRBJ2-1 and V is TRBV10-3, with 11 bases lining up with TRBD1. The specimen was PBMCs. This receptor was taken from a woman aged 40 to 50 in good health and CMV-seronegative. CDR3 sequence reads: CAISEPGQGVNEQFF. CDR3 coding DNA: TGTGCCATCAGTGAGCCGGGACAGGGGGTAAATGAGCAGTTCTTC.